This record concerns one T cell receptor (beta chain) sequence. Its antigen is unidentified. Reverse transcribing all isolated RNA meant expressed TCRB transcripts were sequenced. There were 3 million to 4 million reads on average in the naive, central memory and regulatory T cell samples. Some clones are missing from TCRdb's copy, which holds only in-frame ones; the method was immunoSEQ multiplex PCR. The top ten hold 0.62% of the sample, which has fewer than 200,000 clones, 13% seen once. These data originate in a study of beta chain features in type 1 diabetes. Overall study findings and caveats: Any PCR bias toward short templates would affect both groups alike. More deletions and fewer insertions at VDJ junctions were found in patients with type 1 diabetes.

One heparinised draw of blood, averaging about 110 mL, came from each donor. Per germline, CDR1 SNHLY and CDR2 FYNNEI. The CDR3 covers 13 residues. V was trimmed by 4 bases and J by 7 bases, leaving 11 bases between them. V and J are TRBV2 and TRBJ2-1; possible D gene TRBD2, 6 bases. The clonotype was recovered from a woman aged 18 to 35 in good health. Sequenced: central memory CD4+ T cells from blood. The CDR3, as DNA: TGTGCCAGCAGTGTCAGGGCGGGGAATGAGCAGTTCTTC. Amino acids: CASSVRAGNEQFF.